Shown below are 21 T cell receptor beta chains from a single sample sequenced in a study of PD-L1 blockade in urothelial cancer. Time point meaning: pretreatment peripheral blood. Data came from immunoSEQ multiplex PCR; TCRdb stores just in-frame clones and leaves some out. This table holds about 52,000 clones, more than 75% found once. Sequenced here: PBMCs, sampled around atezolizumab (anti-PD-L1) treatment. These receptors all come from a man over 45 with urothelial cancer.

The chain recombines TRBV9 with TRBJ2-2; 8 positions agree with TRBD1. The germline gives CDR1 SGDLS, CDR2 YYNGEE. The CDR3 extends over 14 amino acids. The junction had 2 bases not matched to a gene; V was cut back by 2 bases and J by 5 bases. The CDR3 is CASSVGQGTGELFF. The CDR3 coding sequence is TGTGCCAGCAGCGTCGGACAGGGAACCGGGGAGCTGTTTTTT.

This chain links TRBV9 with TRBJ2-1, with D perhaps TRBD1 (6 bases). Between the trimmed V and J ends, which lost 3 bases and 4 bases, there was a span of 20 bases. CDR1 SGDLS and CDR2 YYNGEE come from the germline V gene. The CDR3 is 17 amino acids. CDR3 nucleotide sequence: TGTGCCAGCAGCGCCTGGGGGACACCTCCCCTTTACAATGAGCAGTTCTTC. Its protein is CASSAWGTPPLYNEQFF.

This chain connects TRBV9 to TRBJ2-3, with D possibly being TRBD1 (8 bases). Germline loops: CDR1 SGDLS, CDR2 YYNGEE. The CDR3 consists of 16 residues. V gave up 1 base and J gave up 0 bases, with 12 bases separating them. CDR3 in DNA: TGTGCCAGCAGCGTAACAGGGGGGGCAAGCACAGATACGCAGTATTTT. Amino acids: CASSVTGGASTDTQYF.

The chain employs TRBV9 and TRBJ2-3; TRBD2 matches 9 bases. The CDR3 is made up of 16 amino acids. J gave up 3 bases and V 4 bases, and 9 bases lay outside the gene matches. In germline, CDR1 is SGDLS, CDR2 YYNGEE. CDR3 coding DNA: TGTGCCAGCAGCACGAAAGCGGGAGGTCTGACAGATACGCAGTATTTT. The encoded protein is CASSTKAGGLTDTQYF.

Only a few counts were recorded for this clone. V and J are TRBV7-6 and TRBJ2-7; 16 positions match TRBD2. Losses at the gene ends were 5 bases for V and 6 bases for J; bases not matched to a gene: 4. Germline CDR1 reads SGHVS; CDR2 reads FNYEAQ. The CDR3 has 15 residues. The CDR3 coding sequence is TGTGCCAGCAGCCCGGGACTAGCGGGAGGGGGCGAGCAGTACTTC. It encodes CASSPGLAGGGEQYF. Full variable domain (rest looked up from reference TRBV7-6 and TRBJ2-7): GAGVSQSPRYKVTKRGQDVALRCDPISGHVSLYWYRQALGQGPEFLTYFNYEAQQDKSGLPNDRFSAERPEGSISTLTIQRTEQRDSAMYRCASSPGLAGGGEQYFGPGTRLTVT.

The chain carries TRBV6-5 and TRBJ2-5; maybe TRBD2 (7 bases). Trimming took off 6 bases at V and 4 bases at J, with 15 bases between the two ends. The CDR3 is made up of 14 amino acids. The germline V gene encodes CDR1 MNHEY and CDR2 SVGAGI. The CDR3, as DNA: TGTGCCAGCAGAAAGCCGGGGGGCCGAGAGACCCAGTACTTC. Protein sequence: CASRKPGGRETQYF.

The chain uses TRBV6-1 and TRBJ2-7; 10 positions match TRBD2. V shed 6 bases, J shed 3 bases, and the junction held 5 bases outside the gene matches. Germline V lookup: CDR1 MNHNS, CDR2 SASEGT. This CDR3 region has 14 residues. The CDR3 reads CASRASGGIYEQYF. CDR3 DNA: TGTGCCAGCAGAGCTAGCGGGGGAATCTACGAGCAGTACTTC.

The chain combines TRBV7-8 with TRBJ1-4; the D gene is possibly TRBD1 (5 bases). V lost 2 bases to trimming and J lost 4 bases, with 8 bases between them. Germline lookup yields CDR1 SGHVS and CDR2 FQNEAQ. The CDR3 is made up of 14 amino acids. CDR3 loop: CASSLLQVNEKLFF. For the CDR3, the DNA is TGTGCCAGCAGCTTACTACAGGTTAATGAAAAACTGTTTTTT.

This chain links TRBV5-6 with TRBJ2-1, with D possibly TRBD1 on 5 matching bases. There are 15 residues in the CDR3. Trimming removed 4 bases at V and 1 base at J, with 12 bases between. CDR1 and CDR2 (germline): SGHDT, YYEEEE. The CDR3 sequence: CASSPRQRSYNEQFF. CDR3 DNA: TGTGCCAGCAGCCCGAGACAGAGGTCCTACAATGAGCAGTTCTTC. The variable domain in full, completed from reference TRBV5-6 and TRBJ2-1, reads DAGVTQSPTHLIKTRGQQVTLRCSPKSGHDTVSWYQQALGQGPQFIFQYYEEEERQRGNFPDRFSGHQFPNYSSELNVNALLLGDSALYLCASSPRQRSYNEQFFGPGTRLTVL.

The chain couples TRBV9 to TRBJ1-5, with a weak D call TRBD1 (5 bases). The CDR3 has 14 amino acids. Germline V CDR1 and CDR2: SGDLS, YYNGEE. V lost 0 bases, J lost 8 bases, and 12 bases lay in between. The CDR3 is CASSVGPQGEPQHF. CDR3 DNA sequence: TGTGCCAGCAGCGTAGGGCCCCAGGGCGAGCCCCAGCATTTT.

V is TRBV19 and J is TRBJ1-1, with 12 bases lining up with TRBD1. Trimming removed 4 bases from V and 11 bases from J; junction bases left unmatched: 11. The CDR3 is 15 residues long. The V gene's germline CDR1 is LNHDA and CDR2 SQIVND (reference sequence). The CDR3 region is CASSNGTGGPSSAFF. Written as DNA, the CDR3 is TGTGCCAGTAGTAACGGGACAGGGGGCCCTTCGTCGGCTTTCTTT.

V gene TRBV4-3 combines with J gene TRBJ2-1; tentatively, D is TRBD2 (7 bases). This CDR3 has 15 amino acids. V was trimmed by 5 bases and J by 9 bases, leaving 20 bases between them. Germline-derived CDR1 and CDR2 are LGHNA and YSLEER. The CDR3 nucleotides are TGCGCCAGCAGCGAGGCCCCCCGGGGGGCGGGTGAGCAGTTCTTC. Protein product: CASSEAPRGAGEQFF.

The V call is TRBV7-9, the J call TRBJ2-3; 7 nucleotides agree with TRBD1. The CDR3 has 15 residues. The germline V gene encodes CDR1 SEHNR and CDR2 FQNEAQ (reference sequence). The J segment lost 2 bases and the V segment lost 3 bases, leaving 5 bases of the junction unmatched. As DNA, the CDR3 is TGTGCCAGCAGCTTTGGAGACAGGGTCACAGATACGCAGTATTTT. This codes for CASSFGDRVTDTQYF.

This sequence joins TRBV18 and TRBJ2-4; 12 bases are a match to TRBD2. Germline V lookup: CDR1 KGHSH, CDR2 LQKENI. The CDR3 covers 16 residues. V gave up 6 bases and J gave up 7 bases; unmatched junction bases: 10. CDR3 nucleotide sequence: TGTGCCAGCTCCCAATCTAGCGGGGGGGCCGGGAACATTCAGTACTTC. Its protein is CASSQSSGGAGNIQYF. The full variable domain, completed using reference TRBV18 and TRBJ2-4, is NAGVMQNPRHLVRRRGQEARLRCSPMKGHSHVYWYRQLPEEGLKFMVYLQKENIIDESGMPKERFSAEFPKEGPSILRIQQVVRGDSAAYFCASSQSSGGAGNIQYFGAGTRLSVL.

The chain carries TRBV7-6 and TRBJ2-3; tentatively, D is TRBD1 (5 bases). V gave up 3 bases and J gave up 1 base, with 11 bases separating them. This CDR3 is built from 15 residues. Germline V lookup: CDR1 SGHVS, CDR2 FNYEAQ. The CDR3 region is CASSFSRVGTDTQYF. The CDR3 coding sequence is TGTGCCAGCAGCTTTAGCAGGGTTGGCACAGATACGCAGTATTTT.

The rearrangement joins TRBV7-8 to TRBJ2-7; 7 bases are a match to TRBD1. The CDR3 runs to 13 residues. Germline values: CDR1 SGHVS, CDR2 FQNEAQ. Trimming removed 6 bases from V and 0 bases from J; junction bases left unmatched: 2. The CDR3 DNA reads as TGTGCCAGCAGTCGGGACAGCTCCTACGAGCAGTACTTC. Its translation: CASSRDSSYEQYF.

The chain links TRBV7-9 to TRBJ2-3; 7 bases are shared with TRBD1. The germline CDR1 and CDR2 sequences are SEHNR and FQNEAQ (reference sequence). J lost 2 bases, V lost 5 bases, and 13 bases had no gene match. This CDR3 contains 17 residues. CDR3 loop: CASSRRTGTATTDTQYF. The CDR3 coding sequence is TGTGCCAGCAGCCGCCGGACAGGAACTGCTACCACAGATACGCAGTATTTT.

V and J are TRBV5-6 and TRBJ1-5; D remains ambiguous. The V end was cut by 3 bases, the J end by 1 base, with 11 bases between. The CDR3 contains 15 residues. Germline lookup yields CDR1 SGHDT and CDR2 YYEEEE. The CDR3 protein is CASSYDAGSNQPQHF. The CDR3 DNA reads as TGTGCCAGCAGCTACGACGCGGGGAGCAATCAGCCCCAGCATTTT.

V usage is TRBV18 and J usage is TRBJ1-2; 7 bases map to TRBD1. The CDR3 is made up of 14 amino acids. V lost 3 bases and J lost 2; bases outside the gene matches: 3. The V gene's germline CDR1 is KGHSH and CDR2 LQKENI. The chain's CDR3 is CASSPVGQNYGYTF. The CDR3 DNA reads as TGTGCCAGCTCACCTGTGGGACAGAACTATGGCTACACCTTC.

This clone showed up just a few times. The chain uses TRBV9 and TRBJ2-5; 14 bases line up with TRBD2. Looked up from germline, CDR1 is SGDLS and CDR2 is YYNGEE. CDR3 size: 18 residues. Trimming took 0 bases from V and 4 from J; bases not matched to a gene: 8. CDR3 residues: CASSVAGGLAGAGETQYF. The CDR3 DNA reads TGTGCCAGCAGCGTAGCTGGGGGACTAGCGGGGGCTGGAGAGACCCAGTACTTC.

This clone has more than one count but fewer than ten. The J gene is TRBJ1-2, the V gene TRBV6-5; TRBD1 might be the D (5 bases). Germline-derived CDR1 and CDR2 are MNHEY and SVGAGI. The CDR3 loop spans 14 amino acids. Trimming left V 6 bases short and J 4 bases short, with 15 bases between. The CDR3: CASSSTRVAYGYTF. CDR3 in DNA: TGTGCCAGCAGCTCAACCAGGGTAGCCTATGGCTACACCTTC.